This entry is about one T cell receptor beta chain. There is no known antigen for this receptor. TCRdb records Illumina HiSeq 2000 as the sequencer. The TCR beta cDNA libraries were made using 5'RACE template switching, a step that added both a universal primer site and unique molecular identifiers. cDNA synthesis was primed from the TCR beta constant segment, followed by two successive PCR amplification steps. In the paper's pipeline: MIGEC was used to demultiplex reads and group the reads by UMI, and MiTCR was used to assemble and quantify clonotypes. To exclude erroneous sequences, only TCR cDNA sequences supported by at least two reads were retained. The tcR package was used for downstream repertoire analysis, with clonotypes matched between fractions based on CDR3 nucleotide sequence plus V segment. VDJmatch was used to annotate antigen specificity against VDJdb, with one amino acid substitution in CDR3 permitted. Based on TCRdb reprocessing of the reads, there is one entry per CDR3 protein sequence, and DNA is missing. The V and J calls come from TCRdb's annotation, not from the publication. The table for this sample lists fewer than 550,000 distinct CDR3 sequences. The ten most abundant clones make up almost 1.5% of the sample.

The CDR3 measures 15 amino acids from cysteine to phenylalanine. The nucleotide record is missing. The germline V gene (reference sequence) sets CDR1 to SGHKS and CDR2 to YYEKEE. HCMV-specific IgG was detected in serum with a commercial ELISA kit to determine HCMV serostatus. Peripheral blood mononuclear cells were isolated from blood by Ficoll density gradient centrifugation. This entry belongs to a study of T cells expressing NK-cell markers (dated by TCRdb to the early 2020s). Context from the whole study: Eight donors provided sorted CD3+CD56+NKG2C+, CD3+CD56+NKG2C- and CD3+CD56-NKG2C+ T-cell subsets, whose TCR beta-chain repertoires were profiled. Among the eight sequenced donors, seven were HCMV-seropositive and one was HCMV-seronegative. The libraries were sequenced on Illumina HiSeq 2000/2500, MiSeq or NextSeq, producing 2 x 150 bp reads. The eight sequenced donors were randomly selected healthy volunteers, three men and five women. Beyond this particular receptor, the publication reports: Those dominant clonotypes were again the most abundant among CD3+CD56-NKG2C+ cells in several donors, at about 25-65%. Whether the expanded NKG2C-expressing T cell clones were specific for HCMV antigens was left unclear. For six donors, the dominant CD3+CD56+NKG2C+ clonotypes were among the top 10 CD8+ clonotypes and accounted for about 1.0-7.5% of CD8+ T cells.

The chain links TRBV5-5 with TRBJ2-1. Source material: blood T cells: a sorted CD56 or NKG2C T cell subset, CD4+ or CD8+ T cells, or bulk PBMC T cells (not recorded which). The receptor was isolated from a woman in her fifties or sixties in good health. Donor details come from another sample of the same person, matched by shared clones. The CDR3 reads as follows: CASSSGRGSYNEQFF.